This TCR beta chain was sequenced during a study of beta chain features in type 1 diabetes. At the level of the study: Sorted cells from all samples, numbering 107,917,701, were examined.

Of the isolated RNA, all was reverse transcribed, and so the sequenced material was expressed TCRB transcripts. Clones were read by immunoSEQ multiplex PCR, and TCRdb kept only the in-frame ones, dropping some. The sample includes 300,000 to 450,000 clones, around 9.6% of them seen just once. The germline V gene encodes CDR1 SNHLY and CDR2 FYNNEI. The CDR3 consists of 13 residues. Deletions cut 0 bases from V and 5 bases from J, with 7 bases between. On this clone: Its antigen remains unknown.

Study-wide findings and caveats: Significant though moderate, a shortening of TCRB CDR3s appeared in all four CD4+ subsets of Type 1 diabetes patients. Fewer insertions but more deletions were seen at VDJ junctions in type 1 diabetes patients.

This receptor was obtained from a man younger than 40 with type 1 diabetes. The sample consisted of central memory CD4+ T cells from blood. V is TRBV2 and J is TRBJ2-5, with a possible D match to TRBD2 (5 bases). CDR3 coding DNA: TGTGCCAGCAGTGAAGCCCCGGGGGAGACCCAGTACTTC. Amino acids: CASSEAPGETQYF.